The following is a TCR beta chain sequence with its context. One heparinised blood draw averaging approximately 120 mL was given by each donor. Sorted populations were all over 95% pure. This record comes from a study of beta chain features in type 1 diabetes. With 7 bases clipped from V and 0 bases from J, the junction kept 5 bases outside the gene matches. There are 14 residues in the CDR3. Germline loops: CDR1 MNHNY, CDR2 SVGAGI (reference sequence). Since all of the isolated RNA was reverse transcribed, expressed TCRB transcripts were what got sequenced. The repertoire was sequenced with immunoSEQ multiplex PCR; TCRdb's copy has only in-frame clones and lacks some. This sample has about 370,000 clones, with around 16% found just once.

The sample comprised naive CD4+ T cells from blood. This clonotype was sampled from a woman aged 18-29 years in good health. The gene calls are TRBV6-6 and TRBJ1-1, with 7 bases fitting TRBD1. CDR3 DNA: TGTGCCAGCAAAATAACAGGGGTGAACACTGAAGCTTTCTTT. It encodes CASKITGVNTEAFF.